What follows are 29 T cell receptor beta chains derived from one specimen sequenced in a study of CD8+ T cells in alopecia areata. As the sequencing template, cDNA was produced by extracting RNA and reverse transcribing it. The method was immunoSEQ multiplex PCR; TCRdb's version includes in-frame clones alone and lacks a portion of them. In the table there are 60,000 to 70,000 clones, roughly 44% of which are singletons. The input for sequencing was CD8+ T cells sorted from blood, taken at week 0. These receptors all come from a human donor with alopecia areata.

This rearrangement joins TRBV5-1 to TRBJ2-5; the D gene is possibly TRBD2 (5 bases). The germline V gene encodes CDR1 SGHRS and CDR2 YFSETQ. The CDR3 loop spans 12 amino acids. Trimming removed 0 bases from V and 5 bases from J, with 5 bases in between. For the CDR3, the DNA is TGCGCCAGCAGCTTGGGGGAGGAGACCCAGTACTTC. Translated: CASSLGEETQYF.

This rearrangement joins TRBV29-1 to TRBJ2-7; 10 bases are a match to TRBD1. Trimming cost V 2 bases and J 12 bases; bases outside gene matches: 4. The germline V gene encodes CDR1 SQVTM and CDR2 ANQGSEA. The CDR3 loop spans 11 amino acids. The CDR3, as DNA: TGCAGCGTTGAATCGGGACAGGGGACGTACTTC. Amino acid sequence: CSVESGQGTYF.

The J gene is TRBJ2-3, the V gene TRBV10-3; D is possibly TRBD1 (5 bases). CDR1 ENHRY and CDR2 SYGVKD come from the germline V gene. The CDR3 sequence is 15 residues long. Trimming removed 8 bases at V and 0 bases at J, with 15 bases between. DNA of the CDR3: TGTGCCATCGGAGTCCCGACAGCTAGCACAGATACGCAGTATTTT. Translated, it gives CAIGVPTASTDTQYF.

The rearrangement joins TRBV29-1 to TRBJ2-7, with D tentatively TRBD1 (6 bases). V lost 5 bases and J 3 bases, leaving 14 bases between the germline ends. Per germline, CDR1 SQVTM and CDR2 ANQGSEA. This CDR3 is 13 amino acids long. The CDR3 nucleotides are TGCAGCGTTCGCAGGGGCATCAGCTACGAGCAGTACTTC. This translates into CSVRRGISYEQYF.

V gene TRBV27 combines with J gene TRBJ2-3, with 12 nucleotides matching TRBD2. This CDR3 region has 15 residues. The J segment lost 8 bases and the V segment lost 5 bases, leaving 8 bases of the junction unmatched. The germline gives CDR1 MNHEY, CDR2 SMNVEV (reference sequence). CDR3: CASSPGTSGRGTQYF. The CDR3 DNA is TGTGCCAGCAGTCCAGGGACTAGCGGGCGGGGTACGCAGTATTTT.

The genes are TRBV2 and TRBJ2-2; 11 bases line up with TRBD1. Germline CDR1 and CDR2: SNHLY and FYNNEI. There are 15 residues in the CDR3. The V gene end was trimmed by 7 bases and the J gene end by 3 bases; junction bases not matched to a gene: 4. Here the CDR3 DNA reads TGTGCCAGCAATCCGGGACAGGGGGACACCGGGGAGCTGTTTTTT. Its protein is CASNPGQGDTGELFF. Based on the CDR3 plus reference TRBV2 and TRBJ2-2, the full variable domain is EPEVTQTPSHQVTQMGQEVILRCVPISNHLYFYWYRQILGQKVEFLVSFYNNEISEKSEIFDDQFSVERPDGSNFTLKIRSTKLEDSAMYFCASNPGQGDTGELFFGEGSRLTVL.

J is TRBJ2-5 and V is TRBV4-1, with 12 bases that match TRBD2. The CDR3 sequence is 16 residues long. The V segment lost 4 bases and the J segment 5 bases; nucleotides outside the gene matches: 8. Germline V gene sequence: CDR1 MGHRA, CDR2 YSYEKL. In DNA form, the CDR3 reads TGCGCCAGCAGCCCACAACTAGCGGGAGGACCGGAGACCCAGTACTTC. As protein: CASSPQLAGGPETQYF.

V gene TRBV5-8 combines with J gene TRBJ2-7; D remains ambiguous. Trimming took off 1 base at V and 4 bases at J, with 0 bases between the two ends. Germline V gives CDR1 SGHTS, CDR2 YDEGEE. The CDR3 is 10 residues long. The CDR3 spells CASSLYEQYF. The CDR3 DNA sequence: TGTGCCAGCAGCTTGTACGAGCAGTACTTC.

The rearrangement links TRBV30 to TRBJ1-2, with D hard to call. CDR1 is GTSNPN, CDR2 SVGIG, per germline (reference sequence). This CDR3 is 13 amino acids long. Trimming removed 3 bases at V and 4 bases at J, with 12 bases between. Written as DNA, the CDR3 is TGTGCCTGGAGGCAGGTGGCTAGCTATGGCTACACCTTC. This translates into CAWRQVASYGYTF.

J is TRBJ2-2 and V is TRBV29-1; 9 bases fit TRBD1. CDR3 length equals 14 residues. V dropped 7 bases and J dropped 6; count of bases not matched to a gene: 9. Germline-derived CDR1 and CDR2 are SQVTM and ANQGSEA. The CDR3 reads CSARRDRESGELFF. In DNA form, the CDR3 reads TGCAGCGCCCGCCGGGACAGGGAGTCCGGGGAGCTGTTTTTT.

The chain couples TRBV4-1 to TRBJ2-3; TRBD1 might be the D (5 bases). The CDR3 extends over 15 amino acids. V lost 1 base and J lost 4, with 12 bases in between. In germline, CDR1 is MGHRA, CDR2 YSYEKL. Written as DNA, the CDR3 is TGCGCCAGCAGCCAAGTAGTCAGGGATGCAGATACGCAGTATTTT. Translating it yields CASSQVVRDADTQYF.

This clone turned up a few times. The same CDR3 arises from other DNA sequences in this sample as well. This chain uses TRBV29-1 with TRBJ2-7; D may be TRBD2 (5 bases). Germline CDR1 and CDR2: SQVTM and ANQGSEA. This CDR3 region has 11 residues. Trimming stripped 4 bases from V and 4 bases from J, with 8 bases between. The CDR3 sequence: CSVAGSYEQYF. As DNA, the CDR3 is TGCAGCGTTGCGGGGTCGTACGAGCAGTACTTC.

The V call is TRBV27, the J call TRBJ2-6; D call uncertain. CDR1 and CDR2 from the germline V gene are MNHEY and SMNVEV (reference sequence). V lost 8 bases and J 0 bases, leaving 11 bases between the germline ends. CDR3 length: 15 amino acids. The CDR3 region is CASSYGFSGANVLTF. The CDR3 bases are TGTGCCAGCTCCTACGGATTCTCTGGGGCCAACGTCCTGACTTTC.

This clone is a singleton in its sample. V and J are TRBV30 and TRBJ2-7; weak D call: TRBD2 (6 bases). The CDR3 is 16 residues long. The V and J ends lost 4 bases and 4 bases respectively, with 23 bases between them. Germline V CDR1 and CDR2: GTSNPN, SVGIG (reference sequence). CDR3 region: CAWTIQAGRTLYEQYF. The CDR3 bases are TGTGCCTGGACAATCCAAGCCGGGAGAACCCTTTACGAGCAGTACTTC.

The CDR3 nucleotides read TGCAGCGTTGAAATCAAAAGCTCCTACGAGCAGTACTTC. Protein product: CSVEIKSSYEQYF. This chain links TRBV29-1 with TRBJ2-7; D is unresolved. Per the germline V gene, CDR1 is SQVTM and CDR2 is ANQGSEA. Between the trimmed V and J ends, which lost 2 bases and 0 bases, there was a span of 8 bases. This CDR3 region has 13 residues.

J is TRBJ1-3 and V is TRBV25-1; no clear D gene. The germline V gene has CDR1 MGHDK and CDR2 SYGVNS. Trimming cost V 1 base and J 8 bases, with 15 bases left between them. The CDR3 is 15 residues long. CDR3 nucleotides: TGTGCCAGCAGTGAATCCGCAGGTACGAAAGACACCATATATTTT. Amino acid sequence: CASSESAGTKDTIYF.

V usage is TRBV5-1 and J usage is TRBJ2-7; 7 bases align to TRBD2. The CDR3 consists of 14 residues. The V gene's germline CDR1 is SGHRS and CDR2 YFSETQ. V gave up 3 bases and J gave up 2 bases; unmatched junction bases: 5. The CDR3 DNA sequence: TGCGCCAGCAGCTGGGGCAGCGGGACCTACGAGCAGTACTTC. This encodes CASSWGSGTYEQYF. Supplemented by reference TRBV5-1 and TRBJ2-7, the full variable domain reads KAGVTQTPRYLIKTRGQQVTLSCSPISGHRSVSWYQQTPGQGLQFLFEYFSETQRNKGNFPGRFSGRQFSNSRSEMNVSTLELGDSALYLCASSWGSGTYEQYFGPGTRLTVT.

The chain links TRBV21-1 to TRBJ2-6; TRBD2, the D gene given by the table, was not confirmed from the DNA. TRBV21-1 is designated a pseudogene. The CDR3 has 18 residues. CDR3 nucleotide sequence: TGTGCCAGCAGCAAATTAAGGCGGTGCGAAAGTGGGGCCAACGTCCTGACTTTC. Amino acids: CASSKLRRCESGANVLTF.

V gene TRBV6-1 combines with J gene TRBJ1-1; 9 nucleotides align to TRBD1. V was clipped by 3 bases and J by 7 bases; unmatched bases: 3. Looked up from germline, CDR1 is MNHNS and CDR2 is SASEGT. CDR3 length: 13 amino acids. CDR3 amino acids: CASSDGTGNEAFF. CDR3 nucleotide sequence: TGTGCCAGCAGTGACGGGACAGGGAATGAAGCTTTCTTT.

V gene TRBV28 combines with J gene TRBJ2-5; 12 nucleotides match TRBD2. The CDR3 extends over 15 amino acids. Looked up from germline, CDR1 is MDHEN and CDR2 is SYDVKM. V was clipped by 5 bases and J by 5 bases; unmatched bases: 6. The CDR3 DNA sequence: TGTGCCAGCAGTCCTAGACTAGCGGGAGTCGAGACCCAGTACTTC. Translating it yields CASSPRLAGVETQYF.

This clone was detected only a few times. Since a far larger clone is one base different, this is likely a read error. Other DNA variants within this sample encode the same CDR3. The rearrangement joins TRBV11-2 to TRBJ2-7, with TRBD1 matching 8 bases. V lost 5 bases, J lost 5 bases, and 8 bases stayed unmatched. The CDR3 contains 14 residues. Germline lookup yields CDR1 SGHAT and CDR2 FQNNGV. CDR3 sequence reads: CASSPSQGADEQYF. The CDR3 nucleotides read TGTGCCAGCAGCCCTAGTCAGGGGGCCGACGAGCAGTACTTC.

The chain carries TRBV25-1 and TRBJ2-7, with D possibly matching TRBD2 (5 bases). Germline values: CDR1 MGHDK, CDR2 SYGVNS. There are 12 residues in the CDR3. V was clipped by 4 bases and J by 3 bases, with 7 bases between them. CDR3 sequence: CASSALDYEQYF. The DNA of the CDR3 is TGTGCCAGCAGTGCACTAGACTACGAGCAGTACTTC.

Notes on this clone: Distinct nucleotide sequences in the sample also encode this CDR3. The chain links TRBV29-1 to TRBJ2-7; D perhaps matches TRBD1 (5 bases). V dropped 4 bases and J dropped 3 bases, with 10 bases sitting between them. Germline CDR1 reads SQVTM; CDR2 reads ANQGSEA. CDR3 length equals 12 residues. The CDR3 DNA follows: TGCAGCGTTGGCGACAGAGACTACGAGCAGTACTTC. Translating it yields CSVGDRDYEQYF.

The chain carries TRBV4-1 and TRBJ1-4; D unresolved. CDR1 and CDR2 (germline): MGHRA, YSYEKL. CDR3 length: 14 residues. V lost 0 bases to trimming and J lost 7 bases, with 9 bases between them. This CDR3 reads CASSQEFSPEKLFF. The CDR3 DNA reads TGCGCCAGCAGCCAAGAGTTCTCACCTGAAAAACTGTTTTTT.

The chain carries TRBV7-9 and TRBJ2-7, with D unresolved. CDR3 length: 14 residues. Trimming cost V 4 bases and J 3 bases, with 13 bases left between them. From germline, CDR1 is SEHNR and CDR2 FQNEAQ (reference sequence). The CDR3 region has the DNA TGTGCCAGCAGCTCTATTAACCGGAACTACGAGCAGTACTTC. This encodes CASSSINRNYEQYF.

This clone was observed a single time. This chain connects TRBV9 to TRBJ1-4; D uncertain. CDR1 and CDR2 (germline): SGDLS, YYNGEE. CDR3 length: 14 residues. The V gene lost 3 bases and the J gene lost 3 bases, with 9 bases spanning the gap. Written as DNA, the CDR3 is TGTGCCAGCAGCGAGTTAGGCGCTAATGAAAAACTGTTTTTT. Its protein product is CASSELGANEKLFF.

CDR3 protein: CATSFSRGFAGELFF. The CDR3, as DNA: TGTGCCACCAGCTTTTCCAGGGGTTTTGCCGGGGAGCTGTTTTTT. The V gene is TRBV15, the J gene TRBJ2-2; maybe TRBD1 (6 bases). The CDR3 consists of 15 residues. V lost 5 bases and J lost 6, with 16 bases in between. Per germline, CDR1 LNHNV and CDR2 YYDKDF (reference sequence).

CDR3 nucleotides: TGCAGCGTTGAACCGGACAGGGTGGCGACTGAAGCTTTCTTT. This codes for CSVEPDRVATEAFF. The chain uses TRBV29-1 and TRBJ1-1, with TRBD1 identical over 8 bases. CDR1 is SQVTM, CDR2 ANQGSEA, per germline. The CDR3 runs to 14 residues. V was pared by 2 bases and J by 5 bases, with 7 bases of the junction left unmatched.

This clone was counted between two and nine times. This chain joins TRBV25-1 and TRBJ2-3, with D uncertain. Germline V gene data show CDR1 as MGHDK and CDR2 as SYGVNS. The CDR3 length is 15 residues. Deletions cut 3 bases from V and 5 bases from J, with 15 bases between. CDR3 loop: CASSDPADKEDTQYF. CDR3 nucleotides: TGTGCCAGCAGTGATCCGGCAGACAAGGAAGATACGCAGTATTTT.